Listed here is a single TCR beta chain. RNA transcripts provided the source from which TCR beta CDR3 regions were amplified. First-round RT-PCR targeting the TCR CDR3 was performed with the HTBI primer set. TCRdb re-called the multiplex PCR reads with MiXCR, one entry per CDR3 protein. The data show about 640,000 distinct CDR3 sequences, with about 45% seen just once and approximately 7.2% held by the top ten. Uncontrolled infections, other autoimmune diseases, pregnancy or lactation led to exclusion of patients. These data originate in a study of T cells in Graves' hyperthyroidism and ophthalmopathy. The V gene end was trimmed by 2 bases and the J gene end by 3 bases; junction bases not matched to a gene: 2. The CDR3 has 14 residues. Germline V lookup: CDR1 MNHEY, CDR2 SVGAGI.

This TCR was sampled from an adult man with Graves' disease, either hyperthyroidism or ophthalmopathy (not recorded which). Input material: peripheral blood or thyroid tissue (not recorded which). This chain uses TRBV6-5 with TRBJ2-5; 8 bases match TRBD2. Written as DNA, the CDR3 is TGTGCCAGCAGTTACCCGGGACTAGAAGAGACCCAGTACTTC. It yields the protein CASSYPGLEETQYF.